One sample yielded the 4 T cell receptor beta chains listed below, sequenced in a study of cytomegalovirus exposure and HLA in healthy donors. The PCR made use of 60 Vbeta and 13 Jbeta primers. Sequencing used immunoSEQ multiplex PCR; TCRdb keeps in-frame clones, though not all of them. With more than 40,000 clones in the sample, the ten largest clones hold 2% to 2.5%. The material sequenced was PBMCs. These TCRs come from a woman aged 40 to 49 in good health and CMV-seronegative.

The rearrangement joins TRBV10-3 to TRBJ2-5, with TRBD2 identical over 11 bases. The CDR3 sequence is 17 residues long. The trim removed 3 bases at V and 5 bases at J, leaving 11 bases unmatched. Germline CDR1 is ENHRY and CDR2 is SYGVKD. The CDR3 reads CAISDVIAGGRWETQYF. DNA for the CDR3: TGTGCCATCAGTGATGTAATAGCGGGAGGGCGTTGGGAGACCCAGTACTTC.

V gene TRBV6-6 combines with J gene TRBJ1-5; D possibly corresponds to TRBD1 (6 bases). This CDR3 is built from 15 residues. Germline values: CDR1 MNHNY, CDR2 SVGAGI (reference sequence). Trimming removed 6 bases at V and 6 bases at J, with 18 bases between. The CDR3 reads CASRTTGLGGQPQHF. The DNA for the CDR3 is TGTGCCAGCAGAACTACAGGGTTAGGTGGTCAGCCCCAGCATTTT.

With regard to this clone: One end of the junction is discordant with germline, which a read error may explain. V and J are TRBV30 and TRBJ2-3; 9 bases align to TRBD1. Germline lookup yields CDR1 GTSNPN and CDR2 SVGIG (reference sequence). The CDR3 length is 15 residues. In DNA, the CDR3 is TGTGCCTGGATATCCGGGACAGGGCGCACAGATAAGCAGTATTTT. Translation gives CAWISGTGRTDKQYF.

With regard to this clone: Compared with germline, one end of the junction differs, possibly owing to a read error. The rearrangement links TRBV7-7 to TRBJ2-5; 8 nucleotides line up with TRBD2. The CDR3 extends over 17 amino acids. The germline gives CDR1 SSHAT, CDR2 FNYEAQ (reference sequence). The CDR3 sequence is CASSPGLADPSGETQYF. CDR3 nucleotides: TGTGCTAGCAGCCCTGGACTAGCAGACCCCTCAGGGGAGACCCAGTACTTC. Supplemented by reference TRBV7-7 and TRBJ2-5, the full variable domain reads GAGVSQSPRYKVTKRGQDVTLRCDPISSHATLYWYQQALGQGPEFLTYFNYEAQPDKSGLPSDRFSAERPEGSISTLTIQRTEQRDSAMYRCASSPGLADPSGETQYFGPGTRLLVL.